A selection of T cell receptor beta chains follows, all from one sample in a study of OX40 agonist ivuxolimab in advanced cancers. Here immunoSEQ multiplex PCR was the method, and the copy in TCRdb shows in-frame clones only, minus some. The sample holds about 53,000 clones, 75% to 80% seen once. This sample comprised CD4+ or CD8+ T cells sorted from blood, obtained in a trial of the OX40 agonist ivuxolimab. Receptors originate from an adult with an advanced solid tumor such as melanoma, head and neck, liver or kidney cancer. Both conserved end residues are part of each CDR3. D genes are given only for firm matches. For some rows the clone size is stated as once, few or many, or as a class when expanded; others skip it.

abundance,j_gene,d_gene,v_gene,CDR3nt,CDR3aa
NA,TRBJ2-5,TRBD1,TRBV29-1,TGCAGCGGGGACAGGGGATCGGGGACCCAGTACTTC,CSGDRGSGTQYF
NA,TRBJ2-1,TRBD2,TRBV27,TGTGCCAGCAGTTTAACACCGGGACTAGCAAAGGCGGGGCAGTTCTTC,CASSLTPGLAKAGQFF
NA,TRBJ2-5,NA,TRBV9,TGTGCCAGCAGCTTCCGACACGAGGAGACCCAGTACTTC,CASSFRHEETQYF
NA,TRBJ1-5,NA,TRBV15,TGTGCCACCGCCTGGGGAGATATTAGCAATCAGCCCCAGCATTTT,CATAWGDISNQPQHF
NA,TRBJ1-1,NA,TRBV7-2,TGTGCCAGCAGCTTAGCGGTGAGCAGAAGGAACACTGAAGCTTTCTTT,CASSLAVSRRNTEAFF
few,TRBJ1-1,NA,TRBV23-1,TGCGCCAGCAGTCTCTTCGGCACCCGGAACACTGAAGCTTTCTTT,CASSLFGTRNTEAFF
NA,TRBJ2-2,NA,TRBV5-1,TGCGCCAGCAGCTGGGGGGCGAGGACCGGGGAGCTGTTTTTT,CASSWGARTGELFF
NA,TRBJ1-3,NA,TRBV6-6,TGTGCCAGTACCCTGGGGGGAAACACCATATATTTT,CASTLGGNTIYF
NA,TRBJ1-2,NA,TRBV28,TGTGCCAGCAGTCCCGTGGAGGGAGTAGGGTTGAAAGGCTACACCTTC,CASSPVEGVGLKGYTF
NA,TRBJ2-5,TRBD2,TRBV7-2,TGTGCCAGCGGTCGGGGGGTAGAGACCCAGTACTTC,CASGRGVETQYF
many,TRBJ1-2,NA,TRBV27,TGTGCCAGTAAGTTTCGAGAGGGGCCGACGGGCTATGGCTACACCTTC,CASKFREGPTGYGYTF
NA,TRBJ1-3,NA,TRBV7-8,TGTGCCAGCAGCCGGACCCCAGGGCTAGGAAACACCATATATTTT,CASSRTPGLGNTIYF
NA,TRBJ1-2,TRBD1,TRBV11-2,TGTGCCAGCAGCTTAGATCCGGGCAGGGGGCAGGCCCACACCTTC,CASSLDPGRGQAHTF
few,TRBJ2-3,NA,TRBV7-9,TGTGCCAGCAGCTTAAGGGTTAATAGCGGTAACACAGATACGCAGTATTTT,CASSLRVNSGNTDTQYF
NA,TRBJ1-2,TRBD1,TRBV5-1,TGCGCCAGCAGCTTGGCCATCGCAGGGGGTGGTTATGGCTACACCTTC,CASSLAIAGGGYGYTF
NA,TRBJ2-7,NA,TRBV5-4,TGTGCCAGCAGCCGGGACTTCTCCTACGAGCAGTACTTC,CASSRDFSYEQYF
NA,TRBJ2-5,NA,TRBV10-2,TGCGCCAGCAGTGTTACCAGTTTGGAGACCCAGTACTTC,CASSVTSLETQYF